This T cell receptor beta chain was sequenced in a study of blood T cells in healthy people across ages. Deletions cut 0 bases from V and 6 bases from J, with 14 bases between. The CDR3 length is 16 residues. From germline, CDR1 is MNHEY and CDR2 SVGAGI. Each sample used at least 6 million PBMCs. Combining a sample-barcoded 5' primer with a J-beta primer mix, a second PCR ran for roughly 6 to 11 cycles. MiXCR, applied by TCRdb to the 5' RACE reads, yields one record per CDR3 protein. Among fewer than 900,000 distinct CDR3 sequences listed, more than 40% were seen once. This sequence was found in a woman aged 60-75 years in good health. Material: blood. This chain links TRBV6-5 with TRBJ2-2, with a weak D call TRBD2 (5 bases). CDR3 residues: CASSYSREGWAGELFF. The CDR3 nucleotides read TGTGCCAGCAGTTACTCGCGCGAGGGTTGGGCCGGGGAGCTGTTTTTT.